One T cell receptor (beta chain) is described in this entry. The antigen is not known. The data derive from a study of cytomegalovirus exposure and HLA in healthy donors. Study as a whole: Earlier findings included more than 95 million unique TCR beta sequences obtained from 170 million or so T cells. Study-wide findings and caveats: For most TCR beta V segments, an earlier analysis put the productive rate at about 87% or about 30% of the time.

Per the germline V gene, CDR1 is LGHNA and CDR2 is YSLEER. The CDR3 is 16 residues long. The trim removed 0 bases at V and 4 bases at J, leaving 6 bases unmatched. Each donor was nominally healthy when sampled (though unrecorded immune exposures were likely). It was with 60 Vbeta and 13 Jbeta primers that the PCR ran. Method: immunoSEQ multiplex PCR; TCRdb's copy keeps in-frame clones and lacks some. The data include roughly 76,000 clones; the top ten clones carry roughly 2.3%. This sequence originates from a female donor in good health and CMV-seropositive. The specimen sequenced was PBMCs. The chain employs TRBV4-3 and TRBJ1-2; the match to TRBD1 covers 9 bases. The CDR3 bases are TGCGCCAGCAGCCAAGAAACAGGGGGCTGGATCTATGGCTACACCTTC. This encodes CASSQETGGWIYGYTF.